The present entry profiles one T cell receptor (beta chain) with its context. Its matching antigen is unknown. This sample is part of a study of shared clonotypes between healthy human individuals. The overall study: Three plates each covered CD4 naive and memory; CD8 naive two, CD8 memory one. Study results and caveats: Relative to memory subsets, naive subsets generally showed larger estimated richness. Among a handful of donors, roughly 5% of naive CD4 clonotypes were found in common.

Only in-frame clones appear in the TCRdb table, and some are missing; sequencing was by immunoSEQ multiplex PCR. The sample has under 1 million clones; 95% to 97% are singletons. CD45RO-negative, CCR7-selected cells formed the naive CD8 fraction, which excluded terminally differentiated effector memory CD45RA+ cells. Material: naive CD8+ T cells sorted from blood. This receptor was taken from a man in his thirties or forties in good health.

The CDR3 sequence is CATSRDPGQGNNEQFF. The CDR3 DNA sequence: TGTGCCACCAGCAGAGACCCGGGACAGGGAAACAATGAGCAGTTCTTC. The chain employs TRBV15 and TRBJ2-1, with 9 nucleotides matching TRBD1. CDR3 length equals 16 residues. After removal of 0 bases from V and 5 bases from J, the junction contained 5 bases not matched to a gene. CDR1 and CDR2 (germline): LNHNV, YYDKDF (reference sequence).